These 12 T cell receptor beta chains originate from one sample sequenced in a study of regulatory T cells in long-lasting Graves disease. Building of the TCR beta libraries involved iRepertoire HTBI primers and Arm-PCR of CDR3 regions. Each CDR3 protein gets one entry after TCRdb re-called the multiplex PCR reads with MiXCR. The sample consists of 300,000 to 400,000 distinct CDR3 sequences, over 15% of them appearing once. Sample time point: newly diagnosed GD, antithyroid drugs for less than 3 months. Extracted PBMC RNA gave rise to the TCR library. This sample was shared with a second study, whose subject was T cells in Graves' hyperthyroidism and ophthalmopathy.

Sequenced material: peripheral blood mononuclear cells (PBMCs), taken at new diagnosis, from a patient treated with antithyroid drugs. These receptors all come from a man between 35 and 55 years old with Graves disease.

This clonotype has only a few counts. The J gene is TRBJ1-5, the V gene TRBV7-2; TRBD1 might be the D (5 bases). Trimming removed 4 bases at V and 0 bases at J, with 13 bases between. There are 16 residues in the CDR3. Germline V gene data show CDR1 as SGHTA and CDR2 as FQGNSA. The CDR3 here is CASSSRTGFSNQPQHF. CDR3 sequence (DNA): TGTGCCAGCAGCTCCCGTACAGGTTTTAGCAATCAGCCCCAGCATTTT.

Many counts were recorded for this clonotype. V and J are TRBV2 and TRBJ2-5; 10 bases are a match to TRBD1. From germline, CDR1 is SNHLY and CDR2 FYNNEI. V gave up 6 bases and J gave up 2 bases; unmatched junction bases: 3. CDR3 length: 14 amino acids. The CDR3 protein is CASRTDRGQETQYF. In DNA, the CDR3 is TGTGCCAGCAGAACGGACAGGGGGCAAGAGACCCAGTACTTC.

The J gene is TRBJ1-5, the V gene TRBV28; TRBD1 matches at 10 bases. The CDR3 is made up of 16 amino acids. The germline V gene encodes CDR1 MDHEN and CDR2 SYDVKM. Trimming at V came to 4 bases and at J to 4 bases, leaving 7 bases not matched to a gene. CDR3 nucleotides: TGTGCCAGCAGTTGGTGGGACAGGGGAAGGAATCAGCCCCAGCATTTT. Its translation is CASSWWDRGRNQPQHF. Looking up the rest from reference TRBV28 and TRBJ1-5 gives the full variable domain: DVKVTQSSRYLVKRTGEKVFLECVQDMDHENMFWYRQDPGLGLRLIYFSYDVKMKEKGDIPEGYSVSREKKERFSLILESASTNQTSMYLCASSWWDRGRNQPQHFGDGTRLSIL.

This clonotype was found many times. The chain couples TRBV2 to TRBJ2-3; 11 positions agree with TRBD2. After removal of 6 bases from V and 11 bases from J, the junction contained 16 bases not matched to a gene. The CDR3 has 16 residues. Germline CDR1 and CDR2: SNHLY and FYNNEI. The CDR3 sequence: CASSPERTSGRSVQYF. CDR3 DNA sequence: TGTGCCAGCAGCCCAGAGCGAACTAGCGGGAGAAGTGTGCAGTATTTT.

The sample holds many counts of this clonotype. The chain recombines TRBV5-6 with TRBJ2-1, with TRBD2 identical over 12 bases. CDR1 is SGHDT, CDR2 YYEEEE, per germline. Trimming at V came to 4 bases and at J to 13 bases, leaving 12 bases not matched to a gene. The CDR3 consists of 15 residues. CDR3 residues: CASSVTSGGTLRQFF. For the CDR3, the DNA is TGTGCCAGCAGCGTGACTAGCGGGGGAACTTTGCGACAGTTCTTC.

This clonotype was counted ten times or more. The CDR3 loop reads CASSPFGDQPQHF. CDR3 nucleotide sequence: TGCGCCAGCAGCCCGTTTGGGGATCAGCCCCAGCATTTT. V usage is TRBV5-1 and J usage is TRBJ1-5; D not resolved. V lost 4 bases and J 5 bases, leaving 10 bases between the germline ends. This CDR3 has 13 amino acids. CDR1 and CDR2 from the germline V gene are SGHRS and YFSETQ.

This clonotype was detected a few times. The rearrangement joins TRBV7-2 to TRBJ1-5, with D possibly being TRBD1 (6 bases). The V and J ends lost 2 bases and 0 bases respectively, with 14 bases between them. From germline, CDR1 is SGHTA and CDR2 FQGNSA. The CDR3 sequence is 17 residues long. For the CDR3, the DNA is TGTGCCAGCAGCTTAAAGCCAGGGGCTTATAGCAATCAGCCCCAGCATTTT. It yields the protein CASSLKPGAYSNQPQHF.

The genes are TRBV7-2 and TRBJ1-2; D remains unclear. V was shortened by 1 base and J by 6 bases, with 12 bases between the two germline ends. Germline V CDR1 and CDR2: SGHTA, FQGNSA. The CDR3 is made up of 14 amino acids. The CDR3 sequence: CASSLEVASNGYTF. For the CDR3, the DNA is TGTGCCAGCAGCTTAGAGGTTGCCAGCAATGGCTACACCTTC.

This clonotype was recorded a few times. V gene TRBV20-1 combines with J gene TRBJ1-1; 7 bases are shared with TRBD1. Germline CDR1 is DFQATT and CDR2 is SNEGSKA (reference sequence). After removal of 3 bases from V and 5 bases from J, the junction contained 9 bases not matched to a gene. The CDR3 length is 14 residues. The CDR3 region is CSARPQGSGTEAFF. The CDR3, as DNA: TGCAGTGCTAGGCCACAGGGGAGTGGGACTGAAGCTTTCTTT.

The CDR3 nucleotides are TGCGCCAGCAGCTTGGGGACTAGCACCCGCGAGCAGTTCTTC. This codes for CASSLGTSTREQFF. The chain links TRBV5-1 to TRBJ2-1; TRBD2 agrees at 8 bases. CDR3 size: 14 residues. V gave up 0 bases and J gave up 10 bases; unmatched junction bases: 6. Germline loops: CDR1 SGHRS, CDR2 YFSETQ.

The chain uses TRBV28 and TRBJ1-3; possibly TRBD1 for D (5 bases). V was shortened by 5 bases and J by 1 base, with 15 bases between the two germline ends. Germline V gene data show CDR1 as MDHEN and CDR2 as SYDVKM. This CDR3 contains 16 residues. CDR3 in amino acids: CASSMQLQESGNTIYF. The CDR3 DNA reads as TGTGCCAGCAGTATGCAATTACAGGAATCTGGAAACACCATATATTTT.

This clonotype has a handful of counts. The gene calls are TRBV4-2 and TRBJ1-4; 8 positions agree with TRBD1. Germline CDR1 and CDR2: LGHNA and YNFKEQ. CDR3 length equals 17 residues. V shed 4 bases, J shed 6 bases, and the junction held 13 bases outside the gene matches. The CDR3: CASSPVFRGLWDEKLFF. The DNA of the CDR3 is TGTGCCAGCAGCCCCGTCTTCAGGGGGCTCTGGGATGAAAAACTGTTTTTT.